These T cell receptor beta chains were read from a single sample in a study of beta chain features in type 1 diabetes. Sequencing used immunoSEQ multiplex PCR; TCRdb keeps in-frame clones, though not all of them. The table has hundreds of thousands of clones, roughly 12% seen once. Sequencing was done on a sample of naive CD4+ T cells from blood. The receptors come from a man aged 18 to 29 in good health. Both conserved end residues are part of each CDR3. The D gene is left open where the match is weak. Clone size is stated in some rows and not others, as once, few, many or a class when expanded.

clone_size d_call j_call v_call cdr3_length cdr3_nt cdr3_aa
few NA TRBJ2-3 TRBV5-6 16 TGTGCCAGCAGCTCTGGAGAGACAGAAAATACAGATACGCAGTATTTT CASSSGETENTDTQYF
few NA TRBJ1-2 TRBV30 13 TGTGCCTGGAGTGTATTGGGGGGGCACGGCTACACCTTC CAWSVLGGHGYTF
NA TRBD1 TRBJ2-7 TRBV29-1 12 TGCAGCGTTGAAGACGACAGGGTCGAGCAGTACTTC CSVEDDRVEQYF
NA NA TRBJ1-2 TRBV7-9 12 TGTGCCAGCAGCTTACGGGACTATGGCTACACCTTC CASSLRDYGYTF
NA TRBD1 TRBJ1-5 TRBV18 14 TGTGCCAGCTCGCAGAGGGACAGCCCAGAGCCCCAGCATTTT CASSQRDSPEPQHF
NA TRBD1 TRBJ2-7 TRBV7-2 16 TGTGCCAGCAGCTTAGTTGGGACAGGTGCAACTACGGAGCAGTACTTC CASSLVGTGATTEQYF
NA NA TRBJ2-5 TRBV9 12 TGTGCCAGCAGCGTACGGGAAGAGACCCAGTACTTC CASSVREETQYF
NA NA TRBJ2-2 TRBV11-2 16 TGTGCCAGCAGCTTATCCTCGCGGGAAAGCACCGGGGAGCTGTTTTTT CASSLSSRESTGELFF
few NA TRBJ2-3 TRBV5-1 13 TGCGCCAGCAGCCAGACACCCACAGATACGCAGTATTTT CASSQTPTDTQYF
few NA TRBJ2-7 TRBV19 14 TGTGCCAGTAAGGCGACAGGAACCTCCTACGAGCAGTACTTC CASKATGTSYEQYF
few NA TRBJ2-3 TRBV7-9 17 TGTGCCAGCAGCCCCAGTGAGATTCGACAACGCACAGATACGCAGTATTTT CASSPSEIRQRTDTQYF
few NA TRBJ1-3 TRBV28 14 TGTGCCAGCAGTTTACGGGGGTATGGAAACACCATATATTTT CASSLRGYGNTIYF
few TRBD2 TRBJ2-1 TRBV5-4 15 TGTGCCAGCAGCCCACGACTAGCGGGAGTCCATGAGCAGTTCTTC CASSPRLAGVHEQFF
few TRBD1 TRBJ2-7 TRBV18 15 TGTGCCAGCTCACGCGGGACAGGGGGCGGGTACGAGCAGTACTTC CASSRGTGGGYEQYF
NA NA TRBJ1-5 TRBV30 15 TGTGCCTGGAGTGTAGGGGTATTGAGCAATCAGCCCCAGCATTTT CAWSVGVLSNQPQHF
few TRBD1 TRBJ1-2 TRBV4-1 14 TGCGCCAGCAGCCAACCTGGACAGGGCAGGGGCTACACCTTC CASSQPGQGRGYTF
NA TRBD2 TRBJ2-1 TRBV7-3 16 TGTGCCAGCAGCTTGTATACTAGCGGGGGTTGGAATGAGCAGTTCTTC CASSLYTSGGWNEQFF
few NA TRBJ1-5 TRBV28 15 TGTGCCAGCAGTAGGAGGACTAATAGCAATCAGCCCCAGCATTTT CASSRRTNSNQPQHF
few TRBD2 TRBJ2-3 TRBV30 15 TGTGCCTGGAGCACTAGCGGGGGGGCCGCAGATACGCAGTATTTT CAWSTSGGAADTQYF
NA NA TRBJ2-7 TRBV28 11 TGTGCCATCGCACGGGGGTACGAGCAGTACTTC CAIARGYEQYF
NA NA TRBJ2-5 TRBV30 15 TGTGCCTGGAGTGTAGGGGCAGGGGCTCAAGAGACCCAGTACTTC CAWSVGAGAQETQYF
NA NA TRBJ2-2 TRBV2 15 TGTGCCAGCATTAACATGGACAGTAACACCGGGGAGCTGTTTTTT CASINMDSNTGELFF
NA TRBD1 TRBJ2-6 TRBV4-1 18 TGCGCCAGCAGCCCCGGACAGGGGCCACACTCTGGGGCCAACGTCCTGACTTTC CASSPGQGPHSGANVLTF
NA TRBD1 TRBJ2-7 TRBV7-6 14 TGTGCCAGCAGGTTAGGGGACAGTACATCAGAGCAGTACTTC CASRLGDSTSEQYF
few TRBD2 TRBJ2-3 TRBV7-6 16 TGTGCCAGCAGCCAAGGGGCTAGCGGGGGTTCAGATACGCAGTATTTT CASSQGASGGSDTQYF
NA NA TRBJ1-6 TRBV6-5 15 TGTGCCAGCAGTTACCGGCGGGTAAATAATTCACCCCTCCACTTT CASSYRRVNNSPLHF
NA NA TRBJ2-3 TRBV7-9 14 TGTGCCAGCAGCTTAGACGGACTTAGGGATACGCAGTATTTT CASSLDGLRDTQYF
NA TRBD1 TRBJ1-4 TRBV25-1 15 TGTGCCAGCAGGACCCCGGGACAGAGTAATGAAAAACTGTTTTTT CASRTPGQSNEKLFF
many NA TRBJ1-1 TRBV18 14 TGTGCCAGCTCACCGACGGAGTCGAACACTGAAGCTTTCTTT CASSPTESNTEAFF
few TRBD1 TRBJ2-5 TRBV7-9 16 TGTGCCAGCAGCTTCAGGACAGGTGCCCCCGGGGAGACCCAGTACTTC CASSFRTGAPGETQYF
NA NA TRBJ2-1 TRBV4-3 15 TGCGCCAGCAGCCAGGGACAGACTAGACTCAATGAGCAGTTCTTC CASSQGQTRLNEQFF
NA NA TRBJ1-5 TRBV18 13 TGTGCCAGCTCACCGGTTGAGGATCAGCCCCAGCATTTT CASSPVEDQPQHF
few NA TRBJ1-5 TRBV19 13 TGTGCCAGTAGACGCATTCCAGGCCAGCCCCAGCATTTT CASRRIPGQPQHF
NA NA TRBJ1-1 TRBV2 17 TGTGCCAGCATCCACAACCGGGGCAGGGGAAGGGCCACTGAAGCTTTCTTT CASIHNRGRGRATEAFF
few TRBD1 TRBJ2-7 TRBV6-5 15 TGTGCCAGCAGACCACCGGGACAGGGATCCTACGAGCAGTACTTC CASRPPGQGSYEQYF
NA TRBD1 TRBJ2-2 TRBV5-4 16 TGTGCCAGCAGCTTTGGGACAGGGAGCAACACCGGGGAGCTGTTTTTT CASSFGTGSNTGELFF
NA TRBD1 TRBJ2-3 TRBV7-9 15 TGTGCCAGCAGTGCCGGGACAGGGAGCACAGATACGCAGTATTTT CASSAGTGSTDTQYF
NA TRBD2 TRBJ2-1 TRBV6-1 14 TGTGCCAGCAGTGTAGCGGGAGGGTACAATGAGCAGTTCTTC CASSVAGGYNEQFF
once TRBD1 TRBJ1-4 TRBV30 15 TGTGCCTGGAGCCGTCATCAGGGGGCGAGTGAAAAACTGTTTTTT CAWSRHQGASEKLFF
NA TRBD2 TRBJ2-7 TRBV7-2 14 TGTGCCAGCAGCTCCCGGCCGGGGGGCTACGAGCAGTACTTC CASSSRPGGYEQYF
NA TRBD2 TRBJ2-1 TRBV5-4 16 TGTGCCAGCAGCTGGGGTCGGCTAGCGGATACCAATGAGCAGTTCTTC CASSWGRLADTNEQFF
NA NA TRBJ2-4 TRBV11-2 14 TGTGCCAGCAGCTTAGTCCGAGGGCGAAACATTCAGTACTTC CASSLVRGRNIQYF
few NA TRBJ1-5 TRBV5-1 15 TGCGCCAGCAGCTTGGGCGTTAATAGCAATCAGCCCCAGCATTTT CASSLGVNSNQPQHF
NA NA TRBJ2-1 TRBV7-2 12 TGTGCCAGCAGCTTAGTCGGGGGTGAGCAGTTCTTC CASSLVGGEQFF